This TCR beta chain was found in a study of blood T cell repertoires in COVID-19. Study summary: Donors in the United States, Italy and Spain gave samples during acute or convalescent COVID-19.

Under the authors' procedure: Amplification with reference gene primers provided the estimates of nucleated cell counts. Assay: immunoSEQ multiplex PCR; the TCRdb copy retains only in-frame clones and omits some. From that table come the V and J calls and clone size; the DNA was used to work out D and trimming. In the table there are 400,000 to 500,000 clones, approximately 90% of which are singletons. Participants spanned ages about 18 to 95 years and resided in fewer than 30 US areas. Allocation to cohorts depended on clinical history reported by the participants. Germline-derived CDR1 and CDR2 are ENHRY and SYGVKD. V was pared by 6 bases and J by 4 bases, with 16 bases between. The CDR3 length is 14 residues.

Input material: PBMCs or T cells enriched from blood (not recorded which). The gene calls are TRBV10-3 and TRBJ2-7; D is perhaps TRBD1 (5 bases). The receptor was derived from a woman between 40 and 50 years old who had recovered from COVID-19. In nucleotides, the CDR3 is TGTGCCATCAGAGCCCAGGGTGATCTTTACGAGCAGTACTTC. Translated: CAIRAQGDLYEQYF.